The 17 T cell receptor beta chains in this list originate from one sample, sequenced in a study of regulatory T cells in long-lasting Graves disease. Time point noted: persistent/refractory GD, antithyroid drugs over 5 years with positive TRAb. Isolated PBMC RNA provided the starting material for the TCR library. Libraries of TCR beta came from iRepertoire HTBI primers plus Arm-PCR of CDR3 regions. TCRdb passed the multiplex PCR reads through MiXCR, listing each CDR3 protein once. The sample has roughly 450,000 distinct CDR3 sequences, around 20% seen once. The material sequenced was peripheral blood mononuclear cells (PBMCs), taken when the disease was refractory, from a patient treated with antithyroid drugs. These receptors were obtained from a female donor with Graves disease.

Here the CDR3 reads CASSLRDRDHEQYF. Here the CDR3 DNA reads TGTGCCAGCTCGCTCCGGGACAGGGACCACGAGCAGTACTTC. The genes are TRBV18 and TRBJ2-7; 9 bases map to TRBD1. This CDR3 spans 14 amino acids. V was pared by 6 bases and J by 5 bases, with 8 bases of the junction left unmatched. CDR1 and CDR2 from the germline V gene are KGHSH and LQKENI.

This clonotype was picked up a small number of times. The chain combines TRBV14 with TRBJ1-2; D is unclear. The CDR3 is 14 amino acids. The V end lost 4 bases, the J end lost 5 bases, and 14 bases lay between the germline ends. Germline CDR1 is SGHDN and CDR2 is FVKESK. The CDR3 sequence: CASSRGGSNYGYTF. The CDR3 region has the DNA TGTGCCAGCAGCCGCGGAGGGAGTAATTATGGCTACACCTTC.

The V gene is TRBV10-3, the J gene TRBJ2-5; D is perhaps TRBD1 or TRBD2 (6 bases each). The CDR3 loop spans 12 amino acids. The V and J ends lost 7 bases and 5 bases respectively, with 11 bases between them. Germline V gives CDR1 ENHRY, CDR2 SYGVKD. The CDR3 sequence: CAIKGGTETQYF. CDR3 in DNA: TGTGCCATCAAAGGGGGGACGGAGACCCAGTACTTC.

This clonotype has a handful of counts. This sequence joins TRBV12-3 or TRBV12-4 and TRBJ1-1; perhaps TRBD1 as D (5 bases). Trimming pared 3 bases from V and 11 bases from J, leaving 16 bases between. The CDR3 length is 13 residues. This chain's CDR3 is CASSFGDRGYAFF. CDR3 nucleotide sequence: TGTGCCAGCAGTTTTGGAGACAGAGGATATGCTTTCTTT.

As regards this clonotype: A read error may account for a junction end that differs from germline. The J gene is TRBJ2-7, the V gene TRBV6-1; TRBD2 agrees at 11 bases. The CDR3 extends over 15 amino acids. The germline gives CDR1 MNHNS, CDR2 SASEGT. Here the CDR3 DNA reads TGTGCCAGCAGCTCCGGGACTAGCGGTTCCTGCGAGCAGTACTTC. Protein sequence: CASSSGTSGSCEQYF.

There are a few counts of this clonotype. The V gene is TRBV19, the J gene TRBJ1-1, with a possible D match to TRBD1 (5 bases). Trimming cost V 3 bases and J 5 bases, with 13 bases left between them. This CDR3 contains 14 residues. CDR1 and CDR2 from the germline V gene are LNHDA and SQIVND (reference sequence). The CDR3 nucleotides are TGTGCCAGTAGTATTCAGGGAGGTAGAACTGAAGCTTTCTTT. This gives the protein CASSIQGGRTEAFF.

The chain recombines TRBV28 with TRBJ2-7; tentative D call: TRBD2 (6 bases). The CDR3 has 17 residues. The ends were cut back, 1 base at V and 0 bases at J, with 16 bases in the middle. Per the germline V gene, CDR1 is MDHEN and CDR2 is SYDVKM. The CDR3 sequence: CASSLSLGGIRSYEQYF. For the CDR3, the DNA is TGTGCCAGCAGTTTATCCCTAGGCGGGATCCGCTCCTACGAGCAGTACTTC.

This clonotype was observed a handful of times. V usage is TRBV29-1 and J usage is TRBJ1-1; 7 bases agree with TRBD1. There are 11 residues in the CDR3. The germline gives CDR1 SQVTM, CDR2 ANQGSEA. V lost 6 bases, J lost 4 bases, and 2 bases stayed unmatched. CDR3 sequence (DNA): TGCAGCGTCAGACAGGGCACTGAAGCTTTCTTT. Translated: CSVRQGTEAFF.

This clonotype was detected a few times. This chain joins TRBV27 and TRBJ2-1; D is possibly TRBD2 (6 bases). In germline, CDR1 is MNHEY, CDR2 SMNVEV (reference sequence). This CDR3 has 16 residues. V shed 5 bases and J shed 0 bases, with 14 bases lying between them. CDR3 region: CASSRSSDPSYNEQFF. The CDR3 region has the DNA TGTGCCAGCAGTCGATCTAGCGACCCCTCCTACAATGAGCAGTTCTTC.

This clonotype showed up many times. This chain links TRBV29-1 with TRBJ2-5; D ambiguous. CDR3 length equals 11 residues. V lost 6 bases, J lost 1 base, and 6 bases lay in between. Germline V CDR1 and CDR2: SQVTM, ANQGSEA. The CDR3 region is CSVAPQETQYF. The CDR3, as DNA: TGCAGCGTAGCTCCCCAAGAGACCCAGTACTTC. Using reference TRBV29-1 and TRBJ2-5 for the parts outside the CDR3, the full variable domain is SAVISQKPSRDICQRGTSLTIQCQVDSQVTMMFWYRQQPGQSLTLIATANQGSEATYESGFVIDKFPISRPNLTFSTLTVSNMSPEDSSIYLCSVAPQETQYFGPGTRLLVL.

This clonotype was observed at least ten times. This chain joins TRBV28 and TRBJ1-3; 7 bases line up with TRBD1. CDR3 size: 15 residues. Trimming removed 5 bases from V and 3 bases from J; junction bases left unmatched: 7. Germline CDR1 MDHEN, CDR2 SYDVKM. CDR3 sequence (DNA): TGTGCCAGCAGTCGGACAGGCTTGTTTGGAAACACCATATATTTT. It translates to CASSRTGLFGNTIYF.

This clonotype was detected ten times or more. The rearrangement joins TRBV6-9 to TRBJ1-1; a possible D gene is TRBD1 (6 bases). Trimming cost V 3 bases and J 5 bases, with 19 bases left between them. This CDR3 is built from 16 residues. The germline V gene has CDR1 MNHGY and CDR2 SVAAGI. In DNA form, the CDR3 reads TGTGCCAGCAGTTACCCCCAGGGGAAGGGGGGGACTGAAGCTTTCTTT. Translation: CASSYPQGKGGTEAFF.

The rearrangement joins TRBV20-1 to TRBJ1-1, with no clear D. Trimming removed 4 bases at V and 0 bases at J, with 6 bases between. The germline CDR1 and CDR2 sequences are DFQATT and SNEGSKA (reference sequence). The CDR3 has 12 residues. DNA for the CDR3: TGCAGTGCTACCGAATTGAACACTGAAGCTTTCTTT. Protein sequence: CSATELNTEAFF.

This clonotype was counted ten times or more. The CDR3 DNA follows: TGTGCCAGCAGTTACTTTGCGGGAGTAACAGAGACCCAGTACTTC. Its translation is CASSYFAGVTETQYF. V usage is TRBV6-5 and J usage is TRBJ2-5; the match to TRBD2 covers 7 bases. Germline CDR1 and CDR2: MNHEY and SVGAGI. The CDR3 loop spans 15 amino acids. V lost 1 base and J lost 4; bases outside the gene matches: 6.

V gene TRBV19 combines with J gene TRBJ2-6, with 12 bases aligning to TRBD2. The germline CDR1 and CDR2 sequences are LNHDA and SQIVND (reference sequence). V lost 3 bases, J lost 1 base, and 4 bases stayed unmatched. This CDR3 has 18 residues. Here the CDR3 DNA reads TGTGCCAGTAGTATCGGACTAGCGGGAAGGTCTGGGGCCAACGTCCTGACTTTC. It encodes CASSIGLAGRSGANVLTF.

The V gene is TRBV19, the J gene TRBJ1-2; D is undetermined. V was cut by 2 bases and J by 8 bases, with 18 bases left in between. CDR3 length: 15 amino acids. Germline CDR1 LNHDA, CDR2 SQIVND (reference sequence). The CDR3 loop reads CASSITATGRHGYTF. As DNA, the CDR3 is TGTGCCAGTAGTATAACCGCGACGGGAAGACACGGCTACACCTTC.

The chain has TRBV3-1 and TRBJ1-6, with D possibly TRBD1 on 5 matching bases. Trimming pared 0 bases from V and 10 bases from J, leaving 7 bases between. Per germline, CDR1 LGHDT and CDR2 YNNKEL (reference sequence). The CDR3 totals 13 residues. The CDR3 region is CASSQDWGSPLHF. CDR3 coding DNA: TGTGCCAGCAGCCAAGATTGGGGGTCACCCCTCCACTTT.